The clone carrying this TCR beta chain was found a few times. The V gene end was trimmed by 5 bases and the J gene end by 7 bases; junction bases not matched to a gene: 2. Germline loops: CDR1 SQVTM, CDR2 ANQGSEA. The CDR3 has 11 amino acids. The sample originates from a study of identical twins. MiXCR, applied by TCRdb to the 5' RACE reads, yields one record per CDR3 protein. The repertoire consists of more than 1.5 million distinct CDR3 sequences, with roughly a third occurring once and the leading ten covering about 0.3%. V usage is TRBV29-1 and J usage is TRBJ1-2, with 9 bases matching TRBD1. The sequence was obtained from a newborn girl in good health. Sequenced material: cord blood. CDR3 sequence (DNA): TGCAGCGTTTGGGACAGGGCTGGCTACACCTTC. Its translation is CSVWDRAGYTF.